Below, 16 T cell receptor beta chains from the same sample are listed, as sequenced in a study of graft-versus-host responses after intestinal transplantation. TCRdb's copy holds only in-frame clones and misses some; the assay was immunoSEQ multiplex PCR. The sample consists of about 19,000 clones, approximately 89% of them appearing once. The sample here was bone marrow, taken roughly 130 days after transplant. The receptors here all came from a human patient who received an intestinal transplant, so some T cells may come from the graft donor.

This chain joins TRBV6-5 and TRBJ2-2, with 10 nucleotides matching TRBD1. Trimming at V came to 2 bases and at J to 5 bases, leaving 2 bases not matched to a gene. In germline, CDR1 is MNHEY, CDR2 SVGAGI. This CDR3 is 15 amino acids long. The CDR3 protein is CASSYDRGRTGELFF. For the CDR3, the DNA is TGTGCCAGCAGTTACGACAGGGGGCGGACCGGGGAGCTGTTTTTT.

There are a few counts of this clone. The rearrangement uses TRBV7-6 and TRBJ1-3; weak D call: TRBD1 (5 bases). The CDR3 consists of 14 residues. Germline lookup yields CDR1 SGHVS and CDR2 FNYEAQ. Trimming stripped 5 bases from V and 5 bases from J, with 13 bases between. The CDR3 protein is CASSQRQGRNTIYF. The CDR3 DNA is TGTGCCAGCAGCCAGAGGCAGGGAAGAAACACCATATATTTT. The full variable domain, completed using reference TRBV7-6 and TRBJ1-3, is GAGVSQSPRYKVTKRGQDVALRCDPISGHVSLYWYRQALGQGPEFLTYFNYEAQQDKSGLPNDRFSAERPEGSISTLTIQRTEQRDSAMYRCASSQRQGRNTIYFGEGSWLTVV.

CDR3 amino acids: CAWSVGYEQYF. CDR3 coding DNA: TGTGCCTGGAGTGTCGGCTACGAGCAGTACTTC. This rearrangement joins TRBV30 to TRBJ2-7; D gene ambiguous. CDR3 length equals 11 residues. Deletions cut 0 bases from V and 3 bases from J, with 3 bases between. Germline assignment: CDR1 GTSNPN and CDR2 SVGIG (reference sequence).

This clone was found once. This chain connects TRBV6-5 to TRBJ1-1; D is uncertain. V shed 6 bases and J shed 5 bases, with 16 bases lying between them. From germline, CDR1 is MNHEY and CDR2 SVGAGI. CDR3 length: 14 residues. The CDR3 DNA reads TGTGCCAGCAGACTCGTAGAAATAGGGACTGAAGCTTTCTTT. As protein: CASRLVEIGTEAFF.

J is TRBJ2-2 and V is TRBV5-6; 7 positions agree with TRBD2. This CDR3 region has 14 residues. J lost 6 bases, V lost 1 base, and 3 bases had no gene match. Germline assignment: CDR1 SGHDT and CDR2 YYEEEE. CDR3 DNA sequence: TGTGCCAGCAGCTTGTGGGAGGGCGCCGGGGAGCTGTTTTTT. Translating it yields CASSLWEGAGELFF.

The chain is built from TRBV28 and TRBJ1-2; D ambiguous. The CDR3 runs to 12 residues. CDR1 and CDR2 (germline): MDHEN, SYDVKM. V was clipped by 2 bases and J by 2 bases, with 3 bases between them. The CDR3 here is CASSLTNYGYTF. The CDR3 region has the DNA TGTGCCAGCAGTTTAACCAACTATGGCTACACCTTC.

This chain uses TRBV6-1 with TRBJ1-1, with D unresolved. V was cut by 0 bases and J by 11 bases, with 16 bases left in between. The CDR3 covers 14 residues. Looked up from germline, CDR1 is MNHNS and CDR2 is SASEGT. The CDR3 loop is CASSEAIRTGRAFF. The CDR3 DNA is TGTGCCAGCAGTGAAGCAATTCGTACCGGGCGGGCTTTCTTT.

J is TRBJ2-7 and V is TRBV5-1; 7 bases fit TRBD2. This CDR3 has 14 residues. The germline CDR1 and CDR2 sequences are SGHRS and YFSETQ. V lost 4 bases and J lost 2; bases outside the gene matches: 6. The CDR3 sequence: CASSPTSEPYEQYF. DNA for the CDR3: TGCGCCAGCAGCCCTACTAGCGAGCCCTACGAGCAGTACTTC.

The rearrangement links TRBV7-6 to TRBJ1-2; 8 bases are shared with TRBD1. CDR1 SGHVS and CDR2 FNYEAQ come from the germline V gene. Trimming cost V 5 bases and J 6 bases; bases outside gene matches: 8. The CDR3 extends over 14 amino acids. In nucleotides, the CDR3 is TGTGCCAGCAGCCCAGGGGGCGCAGGAAATGGCTACACCTTC. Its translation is CASSPGGAGNGYTF.

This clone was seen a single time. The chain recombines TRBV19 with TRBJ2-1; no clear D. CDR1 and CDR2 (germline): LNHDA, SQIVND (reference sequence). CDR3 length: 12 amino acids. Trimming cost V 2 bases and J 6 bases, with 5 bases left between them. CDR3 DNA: TGTGCCAGTAGTATAAGCGCCAATGAGCAGTTCTTC. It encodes CASSISANEQFF.

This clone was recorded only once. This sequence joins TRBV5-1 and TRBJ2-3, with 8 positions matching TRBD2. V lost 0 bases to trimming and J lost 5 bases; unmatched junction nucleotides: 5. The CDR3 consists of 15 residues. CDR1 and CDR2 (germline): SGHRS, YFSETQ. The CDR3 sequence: CASSLDGRGEDTQYF. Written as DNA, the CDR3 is TGCGCCAGCAGCTTGGACGGGAGGGGAGAAGATACGCAGTATTTT. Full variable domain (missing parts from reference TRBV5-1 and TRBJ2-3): KAGVTQTPRYLIKTRGQQVTLSCSPISGHRSVSWYQQTPGQGLQFLFEYFSETQRNKGNFPGRFSGRQFSNSRSEMNVSTLELGDSALYLCASSLDGRGEDTQYFGPGTRLTVL.

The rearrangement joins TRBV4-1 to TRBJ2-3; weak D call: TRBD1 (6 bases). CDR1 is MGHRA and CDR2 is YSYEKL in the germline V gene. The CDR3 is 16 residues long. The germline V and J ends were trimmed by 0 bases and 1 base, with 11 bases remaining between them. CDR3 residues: CASSQEPRQGTDTQYF. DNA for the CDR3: TGCGCCAGCAGCCAAGAGCCTAGACAGGGCACAGATACGCAGTATTTT.

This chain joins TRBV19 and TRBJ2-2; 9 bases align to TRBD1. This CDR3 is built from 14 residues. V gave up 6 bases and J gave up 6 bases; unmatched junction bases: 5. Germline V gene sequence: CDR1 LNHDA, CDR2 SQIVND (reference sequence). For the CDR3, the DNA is TGTGCCAGTAGCCCGGGACAGGGCCCCGGGGAGCTGTTTTTT. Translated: CASSPGQGPGELFF.

The CDR3 region is CSVSTGEGSPLHF. As DNA, the CDR3 is TGCAGCGTCTCTACAGGGGAGGGTTCACCCCTCCACTTT. The gene calls are TRBV29-1 and TRBJ1-6, with 7 bases matching TRBD1. V dropped 6 bases and J dropped 9; count of bases not matched to a gene: 8. Per germline, CDR1 SQVTM and CDR2 ANQGSEA. This CDR3 spans 13 amino acids.

The CDR3 region is CASSPSAGQETQYF. CDR3 bases: TGTGCCAGCTCACCTTCGGCTGGCCAAGAGACCCAGTACTTC. The chain uses TRBV18 and TRBJ2-5; D ambiguous. Germline CDR1 and CDR2: KGHSH and LQKENI. V was shortened by 3 bases and J by 1 base, with 9 bases between the two germline ends. The CDR3 length is 14 residues.

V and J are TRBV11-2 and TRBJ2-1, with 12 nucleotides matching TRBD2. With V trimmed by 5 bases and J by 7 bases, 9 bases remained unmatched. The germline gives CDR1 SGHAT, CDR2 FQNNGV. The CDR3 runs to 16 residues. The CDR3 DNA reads TGTGCCAGCAGCCCTCTAGCGGGAGGGAGGAAAAATGAGCAGTTCTTC. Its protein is CASSPLAGGRKNEQFF.